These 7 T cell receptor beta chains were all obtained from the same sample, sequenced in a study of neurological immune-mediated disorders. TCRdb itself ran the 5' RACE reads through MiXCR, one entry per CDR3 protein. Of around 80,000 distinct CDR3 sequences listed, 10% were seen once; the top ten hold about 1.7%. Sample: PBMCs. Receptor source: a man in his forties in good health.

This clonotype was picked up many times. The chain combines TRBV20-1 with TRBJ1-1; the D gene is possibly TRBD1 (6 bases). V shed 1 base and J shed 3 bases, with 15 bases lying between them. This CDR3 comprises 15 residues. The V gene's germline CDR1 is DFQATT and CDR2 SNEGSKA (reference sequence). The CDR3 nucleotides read TGCAGTGCTAGAGCCCTGGCAGGGGCGTACACTGAAGCTTTCTTT. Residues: CSARALAGAYTEAFF.

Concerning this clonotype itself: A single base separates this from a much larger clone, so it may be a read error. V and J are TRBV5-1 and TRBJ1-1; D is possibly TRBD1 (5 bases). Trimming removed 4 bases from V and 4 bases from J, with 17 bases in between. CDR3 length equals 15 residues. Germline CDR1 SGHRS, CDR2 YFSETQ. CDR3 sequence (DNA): TGCGCCAGCAGCCTTATACATGGGGGGAGCACTGAAGCTTTCTTT. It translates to CASSLIHGGSTEAFF.

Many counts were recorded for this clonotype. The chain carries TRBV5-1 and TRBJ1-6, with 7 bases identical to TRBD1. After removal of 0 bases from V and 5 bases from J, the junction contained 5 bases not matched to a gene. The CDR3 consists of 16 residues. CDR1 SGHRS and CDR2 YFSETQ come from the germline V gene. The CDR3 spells CASSLDRGANNSPLHF. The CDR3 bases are TGCGCCAGCAGCTTGGACAGGGGAGCCAATAATTCACCCCTCCACTTT.

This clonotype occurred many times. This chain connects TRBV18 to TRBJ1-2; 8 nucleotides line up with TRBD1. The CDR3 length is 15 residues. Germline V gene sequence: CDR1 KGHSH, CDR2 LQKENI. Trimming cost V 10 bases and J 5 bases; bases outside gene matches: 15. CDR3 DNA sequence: TGTGCCACGCGCGATCAGGGGGCGACACTATATGGCTACACCTTC. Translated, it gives CATRDQGATLYGYTF.

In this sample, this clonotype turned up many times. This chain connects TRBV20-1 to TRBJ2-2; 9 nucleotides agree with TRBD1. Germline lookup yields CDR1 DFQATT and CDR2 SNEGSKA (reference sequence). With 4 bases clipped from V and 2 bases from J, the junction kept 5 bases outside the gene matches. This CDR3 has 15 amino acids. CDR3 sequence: CSATRDRANTGELFF. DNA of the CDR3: TGCAGTGCTACCCGGGACAGGGCTAACACCGGGGAGCTGTTTTTT.

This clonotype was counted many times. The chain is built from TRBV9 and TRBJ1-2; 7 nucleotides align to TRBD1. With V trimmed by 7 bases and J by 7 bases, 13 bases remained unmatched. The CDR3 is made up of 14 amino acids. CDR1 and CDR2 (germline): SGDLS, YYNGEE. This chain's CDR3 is CASGQRQGGGGYTF. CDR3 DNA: TGTGCCAGCGGGCAGAGACAGGGAGGAGGTGGCTACACCTTC. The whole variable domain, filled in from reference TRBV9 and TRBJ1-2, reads DSGVTQTPKHLITATGQRVTLRCSPRSGDLSVYWYQQSLDQGLQFLIQYYNGEERAKGNILERFSAQQFPDLHSELNLSSLELGDSALYFCASGQRQGGGGYTFGSGTRLTVV.

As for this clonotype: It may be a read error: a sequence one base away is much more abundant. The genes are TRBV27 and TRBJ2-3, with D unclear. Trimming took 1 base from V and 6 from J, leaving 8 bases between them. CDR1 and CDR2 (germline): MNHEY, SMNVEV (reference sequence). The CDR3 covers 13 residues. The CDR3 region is CASSLLSRDTQYF. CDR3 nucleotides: TGTGCCAGCAGTTTATTGTCAAGGGATACGCAGTATTTT.